Following are 16 T cell receptor beta chains from one sample sequenced in a study of neurological immune-mediated disorders. TCRdb reprocessed the 5' RACE reads via MiXCR and lists one record per CDR3 protein. The sample records 77,000 or so distinct CDR3 sequences, roughly 9% being singletons. What was sequenced was PBMCs. The source is a man aged 45 to 65 in good health.

This clonotype was detected many times. This rearrangement joins TRBV29-1 to TRBJ1-1; D call uncertain. Germline-derived CDR1 and CDR2 are SQVTM and ANQGSEA. The CDR3 has 13 residues. Trimming left V 3 bases short and J 9 bases short, with 17 bases between. The CDR3 DNA follows: TGCAGCGTTGACGGCCCGTCCACCCTTAAAGCTTTCTTT. Translation: CSVDGPSTLKAFF.

This clonotype is termed medium-sized. This chain uses TRBV4-3 with TRBJ2-2; D is ambiguous. Trimming removed 4 bases from V and 7 bases from J, with 10 bases in between. In germline, CDR1 is LGHNA, CDR2 YSLEER. The CDR3 sequence is 13 residues long. CDR3 residues: CASSLAGDGELFF. The CDR3 DNA follows: TGCGCCAGCAGCCTCGCAGGAGACGGGGAGCTGTTTTTT.

This clonotype was detected ten times or more. V gene TRBV20-1 combines with J gene TRBJ2-1, with D possibly being TRBD1 or TRBD2 (6 bases each). The CDR3 covers 17 residues. Trimming took 2 bases from V and 3 from J, leaving 20 bases between them. Germline CDR1 is DFQATT and CDR2 is SNEGSKA (reference sequence). CDR3 DNA: TGCAGTGCTAGAAAAAGGGGGGCCATAGGGTTCTACAATGAGCAGTTCTTC. Translation gives CSARKRGAIGFYNEQFF.

The chain has TRBV7-3 and TRBJ2-3, with TRBD2 identical over 8 bases. CDR3 length equals 16 residues. Germline V gene lookup returns CDR1 SGHTA and CDR2 FQGTGA. J was trimmed by 7 bases and V by 3 bases; bases with no gene match: 12. The CDR3 DNA sequence: TGTGCCAGCAGCTTGTCCAGCGGGGGCCCCGTCCATACGCAGTATTTT. Its protein is CASSLSSGGPVHTQYF.

This clonotype has a count of ten or more. The chain has TRBV10-3 and TRBJ2-5, with D tentatively TRBD2 (5 bases). From germline, CDR1 is ENHRY and CDR2 SYGVKD. This CDR3 comprises 15 residues. The CDR3 DNA follows: TGTGCTACCGGCGAGCGGTGGCCGTACCAAGAGACCCAGTACTTC. Its protein is CATGERWPYQETQYF.

In this sample, this clonotype turned up many times. The chain employs TRBV3-1 and TRBJ2-2, with 9 bases that match TRBD2. This CDR3 spans 17 amino acids. The V and J ends lost 1 base and 5 bases, in that order; junction bases with no gene match: 8. Germline CDR1 LGHDT, CDR2 YNNKEL (reference sequence). CDR3: CASSQVLREGGTGELFF. CDR3 coding DNA: TGTGCCAGCAGCCAAGTTTTGCGGGAGGGAGGAACCGGGGAGCTGTTTTTT.

Ten or more counts support this clonotype. This chain connects TRBV29-1 to TRBJ1-2; 12 nucleotides match TRBD1. The CDR3 is 17 residues long. V lost 6 bases, J lost 6 bases, and 17 bases stayed unmatched. Germline loops: CDR1 SQVTM, CDR2 ANQGSEA. The DNA of the CDR3 is TGCAGCGTACCCATACCCGCGGGACAGGGGGCAAGGAATGGCTACACCTTC. Translation: CSVPIPAGQGARNGYTF.

This clonotype came up many times. The chain recombines TRBV12-3 or TRBV12-4 with TRBJ2-2; 14 nucleotides match TRBD2. The CDR3 consists of 17 residues. J lost 6 bases, V lost 5 bases, and 8 bases had no gene match. The DNA of the CDR3 is TGTGCCAGCAGTCCCCAGACTAGCGGGGGGGGGCCCGGGGAGCTGTTTTTT. This gives the protein CASSPQTSGGGPGELFF.

The sample holds many counts of this clonotype. This chain uses TRBV18 with TRBJ2-7; TRBD2 might be the D (6 bases). Germline-derived CDR1 and CDR2 are KGHSH and LQKENI. With 0 bases removed from V and 3 bases from J, the gap between germline ends came to 9 bases. The CDR3 loop spans 14 amino acids. CDR3 bases: TGTGCCAGCTCACCACCAAGCGGGCTCTACGAGCAGTACTTC. As protein: CASSPPSGLYEQYF.

This clonotype was counted a few times. J is TRBJ1-1 and V is TRBV28, with a possible D match to TRBD1 (5 bases). V was shortened by 6 bases and J by 4 bases, with 15 bases between the two germline ends. In germline, CDR1 is MDHEN, CDR2 SYDVKM. The CDR3 extends over 14 amino acids. The CDR3: CASRAGGTATEAFF. In nucleotides, the CDR3 is TGTGCCAGCAGAGCTGGGGGGACGGCCACTGAAGCTTTCTTT. The variable domain in full, with the rest retrieved from reference TRBV28 and TRBJ1-1, is DVKVTQSSRYLVKRTGEKVFLECVQDMDHENMFWYRQDPGLGLRLIYFSYDVKMKEKGDIPEGYSVSREKKERFSLILESASTNQTSMYLCASRAGGTATEAFFGQGTRLTVV.

This clonotype was observed many times. This rearrangement joins TRBV20-1 to TRBJ1-1; D unresolved. V was pared by 5 bases and J by 5 bases, with 6 bases between. This CDR3 contains 10 residues. CDR1 is DFQATT and CDR2 is SNEGSKA in the germline V gene (reference sequence). The CDR3 spells CSAGRTEAFF. CDR3 in DNA: TGCAGTGCTGGTAGGACTGAAGCTTTCTTT.

In its sample, this clonotype was seen many times. This rearrangement joins TRBV12-3 or TRBV12-4 to TRBJ2-7; tentatively, D is TRBD1 (5 bases). V gave up 2 bases and J gave up 5 bases, with 10 bases separating them. The CDR3 length is 13 residues. CDR3 bases: TGTGCCAGCAGTTTAAAGGGGAATGACGAGCAGTACTTC. Amino acid sequence: CASSLKGNDEQYF.

This clonotype came up many times. The V call is TRBV6-6, the J call TRBJ1-5, with D tentatively TRBD1 (6 bases). Looked up from germline, CDR1 is MNHNY and CDR2 is SVGAGI (reference sequence). V was shortened by 0 bases and J by 7 bases, with 16 bases between the two germline ends. This CDR3 is 16 amino acids long. CDR3 bases: TGTGCCAGCAGTTACTCGGGGGGGCGGAAGGACCAGCCCCAGCATTTT. Its translation is CASSYSGGRKDQPQHF.

This clonotype came up many times. The chain recombines TRBV7-2 with TRBJ1-2; possibly TRBD1 for D (5 bases). Germline CDR1 reads SGHTA; CDR2 reads FQGNSA. Deletions cut 1 base from V and 4 bases from J, with 10 bases between. The CDR3 is 14 amino acids. CDR3 loop: CASSLEPGLYGYTF. The CDR3 nucleotides read TGTGCCAGCAGCTTAGAACCAGGGCTCTATGGCTACACCTTC.

J is TRBJ1-2 and V is TRBV12-3 or TRBV12-4; 8 bases map to TRBD1. With V trimmed by 6 bases and J by 5 bases, 8 bases remained unmatched. CDR3 length: 14 residues. The CDR3 nucleotides read TGTGCCAGCAGCCTTCAGGACAGGGTTTATGGCTACACCTTC. Its translation: CASSLQDRVYGYTF.

The chain links TRBV11-2 to TRBJ2-3, with D maybe TRBD2 (6 bases). V lost 4 bases and J 4 bases, leaving 21 bases between the germline ends. The germline CDR1 and CDR2 sequences are SGHAT and FQNNGV. CDR3 size: 17 residues. The CDR3 coding sequence is TGTGCCAGCAGCTGGGGGGATGACCGTCGACGCGCAGATACGCAGTATTTT. Amino acid sequence: CASSWGDDRRRADTQYF.